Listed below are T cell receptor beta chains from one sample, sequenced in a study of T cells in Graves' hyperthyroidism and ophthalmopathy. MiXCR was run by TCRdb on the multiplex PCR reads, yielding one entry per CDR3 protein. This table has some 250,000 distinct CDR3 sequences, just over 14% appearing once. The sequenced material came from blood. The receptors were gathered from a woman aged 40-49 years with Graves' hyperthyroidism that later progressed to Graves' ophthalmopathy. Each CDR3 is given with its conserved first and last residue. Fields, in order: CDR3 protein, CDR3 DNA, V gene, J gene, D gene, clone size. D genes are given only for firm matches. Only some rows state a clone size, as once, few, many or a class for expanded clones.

CDR3 protein: CATSDPTHSRNEQFF; CDR3 DNA: TGTGCCACCAGTGATCCGACCCACAGCCGCAATGAGCAGTTCTTC; V gene: TRBV24-1; J gene: TRBJ2-1; D gene: NA; clone size: few
CDR3 protein: CASSLNSGSKFF; CDR3 DNA: TGTGCCAGCAGCCTTAATAGCGGGAGTAAGTTCTTC; V gene: TRBV5-4; J gene: TRBJ2-1; D gene: TRBD2; clone size: many
CDR3 protein: CASSLAGKTYNEQFF; CDR3 DNA: TGTGCCAGCAGCCTAGCGGGAAAGACCTACAATGAGCAGTTCTTC; V gene: TRBV3-1; J gene: TRBJ2-1; D gene: TRBD2; clone size: many
CDR3 protein: CASSRRTGPTDTQYF; CDR3 DNA: TGTGCCAGCAGTCGAAGGACAGGGCCCACAGATACGCAGTATTTT; V gene: TRBV7-9; J gene: TRBJ2-3; D gene: TRBD1; clone size: many
CDR3 protein: CASSEGSYNEQFF; CDR3 DNA: TGTGCCAGCAGTGAAGGGTCCTACAATGAGCAGTTCTTC; V gene: TRBV25-1; J gene: TRBJ2-1; D gene: NA; clone size: many
CDR3 protein: CASNHLQINTEAFF; CDR3 DNA: TGTGCCAGCAACCACTTACAGATAAACACTGAAGCTTTCTTT; V gene: TRBV6-2/TRBV6-3; J gene: TRBJ1-1; D gene: NA; clone size: many
CDR3 protein: CASSLEAGGPDEQFF; CDR3 DNA: TGTGCCAGCAGTTTGGAGGCGGGAGGGCCGGATGAGCAGTTCTTC; V gene: TRBV28; J gene: TRBJ2-1; D gene: TRBD2; clone size: many
CDR3 protein: CAISGGSGGWETQYF; CDR3 DNA: TGTGCCATTTCGGGCGGGAGTGGAGGATGGGAGACCCAGTACTTC; V gene: TRBV10-3; J gene: TRBJ2-5; D gene: TRBD2; clone size: many
CDR3 protein: CATTHRDRGGSNQPQHF; CDR3 DNA: TGTGCCACCACACACCGGGACAGGGGAGGTAGCAATCAGCCCCAGCATTTT; V gene: TRBV19; J gene: TRBJ1-5; D gene: TRBD1; clone size: NA
CDR3 protein: CASTLGGRYGSEQFF; CDR3 DNA: TGTGCCAGTACATTAGGCGGGAGATATGGTTCTGAGCAGTTCTTC; V gene: TRBV19; J gene: TRBJ2-1; D gene: TRBD2; clone size: few
CDR3 protein: CASSQDLQGTEPSSYNEQFF; CDR3 DNA: TGTGCCAGCAGCCAAGATTTGCAGGGGACGGAACCGAGCTCCTACAATGAGCAGTTCTTC; V gene: TRBV14; J gene: TRBJ2-1; D gene: NA; clone size: few
CDR3 protein: CSVQNGDSYEQYF; CDR3 DNA: TGCAGTGTCCAGAACGGGGACTCCTACGAGCAGTACTTC; V gene: TRBV20-1; J gene: TRBJ2-7; D gene: NA; clone size: many
CDR3 protein: CSAPAPLTDTQYF; CDR3 DNA: TGCAGTGCCCCGGCTCCTCTCACAGATACGCAGTATTTT; V gene: TRBV20-1; J gene: TRBJ2-3; D gene: NA; clone size: many
CDR3 protein: CSARRGVWTRTYEQYF; CDR3 DNA: TGCAGTGCTAGAAGAGGGGTCTGGACTAGGACCTACGAGCAGTACTTC; V gene: TRBV20-1; J gene: TRBJ2-7; D gene: TRBD2; clone size: many
CDR3 protein: CASSPITGATDTQYF; CDR3 DNA: TGTGCCAGCAGCCCGATCACAGGGGCCACAGATACGCAGTATTTT; V gene: TRBV7-9; J gene: TRBJ2-3; D gene: TRBD1; clone size: many
CDR3 protein: CASSLDAGTDTQYF; CDR3 DNA: TGTGCCAGCAGCTTAGATGCGGGGACAGATACGCAGTATTTT; V gene: TRBV11-2; J gene: TRBJ2-3; D gene: NA; clone size: NA
CDR3 protein: CASSASGSTNEKLFF; CDR3 DNA: TGCGCCAGCAGCGCTTCAGGGTCAACTAATGAAAAACTGTTTTTT; V gene: TRBV5-1; J gene: TRBJ1-4; D gene: NA; clone size: once
CDR3 protein: CASSQVYDGGLNF; CDR3 DNA: TGCGCCAGCAGCCAAGTCTATGACGGAGGACTCAATTTT; V gene: TRBV4-1; J gene: TRBJ1-3; D gene: NA; clone size: many
CDR3 protein: CASSPVQGSGAYEQYF; CDR3 DNA: TGTGCCAGCTCACCCGTCCAGGGGTCAGGGGCCTACGAGCAGTACTTC; V gene: TRBV18; J gene: TRBJ2-7; D gene: NA; clone size: many
CDR3 protein: CASSLVQGRNYGYTF; CDR3 DNA: TGTGCCAGCAGCTTGGTTCAGGGGCGTAACTATGGCTACACCTTC; V gene: TRBV5-5; J gene: TRBJ1-2; D gene: NA; clone size: many
CDR3 protein: CSARDPAGVPGELFF; CDR3 DNA: TGCAGTGCTAGAGACCCAGCGGGAGTCCCCGGGGAGCTGTTTTTT; V gene: TRBV20-1; J gene: TRBJ2-2; D gene: TRBD2; clone size: NA
CDR3 protein: CASSVVTGPYNEQFF; CDR3 DNA: TGTGCCAGCAGTGTAGTCACGGGACCCTACAATGAGCAGTTCTTC; V gene: TRBV2; J gene: TRBJ2-1; D gene: NA; clone size: NA
CDR3 protein: CASSSPGSYEQYF; CDR3 DNA: TGTGCCAGCAGTTCCCCGGGCTCCTACGAGCAGTACTTC; V gene: TRBV11-2; J gene: TRBJ2-7; D gene: NA; clone size: few
CDR3 protein: CASPLSPNQPQHF; CDR3 DNA: TGTGCCAGCCCTCTGTCGCCAAATCAGCCCCAGCATTTT; V gene: TRBV5-8; J gene: TRBJ1-5; D gene: NA; clone size: NA
CDR3 protein: CASTKIAGSYNEQFF; CDR3 DNA: TGTGCCAGCACCAAAATAGCGGGATCGTACAATGAGCAGTTCTTC; V gene: TRBV11-2; J gene: TRBJ2-1; D gene: TRBD2; clone size: many
CDR3 protein: CASSRDSGNTIYF; CDR3 DNA: TGTGCCAGCAGCAGGGACTCTGGAAACACCATATATTTT; V gene: TRBV12-3/TRBV12-4; J gene: TRBJ1-3; D gene: NA; clone size: many
CDR3 protein: CASSEPGQGGNQPRHF; CDR3 DNA: TGTGCCAGCAGTGAACCGGGACAGGGTGGCAATCAGCCCCGGCATTTT; V gene: TRBV2; J gene: TRBJ1-5; D gene: TRBD1; clone size: NA
CDR3 protein: CASSRGGRDTQYF; CDR3 DNA: TGTGCCAGCAGCCGGGGAGGGCGGGATACGCAGTATTTT; V gene: TRBV4-2; J gene: TRBJ2-3; D gene: TRBD2; clone size: many
CDR3 protein: CASSAPLGTSGRREQFF; CDR3 DNA: TGTGCCAGCAGCGCGCCCCTTGGGACTAGCGGGAGACGTGAGCAGTTCTTC; V gene: TRBV9; J gene: TRBJ2-1; D gene: TRBD2; clone size: NA
CDR3 protein: CSANTGGTDTQYF; CDR3 DNA: TGCAGTGCTAATACGGGAGGCACAGATACGCAGTATTTT; V gene: TRBV20-1; J gene: TRBJ2-3; D gene: NA; clone size: many
CDR3 protein: CASSLGMGQKNTEAFF; CDR3 DNA: TGTGCCAGCAGCTTAGGGATGGGGCAGAAGAACACTGAAGCTTTCTTT; V gene: TRBV13; J gene: TRBJ1-1; D gene: NA; clone size: many
CDR3 protein: CASTEQYF; CDR3 DNA: TGTGCCAGCACCGAGCAGTACTTC; V gene: TRBV2; J gene: TRBJ2-7; D gene: NA; clone size: many
CDR3 protein: CASSAQGRTDQETQYF; CDR3 DNA: TGTGCCAGCAGTGCCCAGGGAAGGACAGACCAAGAGACCCAGTACTTC; V gene: TRBV2; J gene: TRBJ2-5; D gene: NA; clone size: many
CDR3 protein: CASSQKGERTTDTQYF; CDR3 DNA: TGTGCCAGCAGCCAGAAGGGGGAGAGGACCACAGATACGCAGTATTTT; V gene: TRBV5-5; J gene: TRBJ2-3; D gene: NA; clone size: many
CDR3 protein: CASGRGNEQFF; CDR3 DNA: TGTGCCAGCGGGAGGGGCAATGAGCAGTTCTTC; V gene: TRBV2; J gene: TRBJ2-1; D gene: TRBD2; clone size: many
CDR3 protein: CASSLGENVAYEQYF; CDR3 DNA: TGTGCCAGCAGTTTAGGGGAGAATGTAGCCTACGAGCAGTACTTC; V gene: TRBV27; J gene: TRBJ2-7; D gene: NA; clone size: NA
CDR3 protein: CASSSPESTPGKLFF; CDR3 DNA: TGTGCCAGCAGCTCCCCAGAGAGTACTCCAGGAAAACTGTTTTTT; V gene: TRBV7-9; J gene: TRBJ1-4; D gene: NA; clone size: few
CDR3 protein: CASSLGTRTTGELFF; CDR3 DNA: TGTGCCAGCAGCCTCGGGACTAGAACCACCGGGGAGCTGTTTTTT; V gene: TRBV13; J gene: TRBJ2-2; D gene: TRBD2; clone size: NA
CDR3 protein: CASSLGFTTGVQETQYF; CDR3 DNA: TGTGCCAGCAGCTTAGGGTTTACGACAGGGGTACAAGAGACCCAGTACTTC; V gene: TRBV11-3; J gene: TRBJ2-5; D gene: TRBD1; clone size: many
CDR3 protein: CASSSELKHYEQYF; CDR3 DNA: TGTGCCAGCAGTTCCGAATTGAAGCACTACGAGCAGTACTTC; V gene: TRBV27; J gene: TRBJ2-7; D gene: NA; clone size: many
CDR3 protein: CASSHYKTSGTSYEQYF; CDR3 DNA: TGCGCCAGCAGCCATTACAAGACTAGCGGGACGTCCTACGAGCAGTACTTC; V gene: TRBV5-1; J gene: TRBJ2-7; D gene: TRBD2; clone size: many
CDR3 protein: CASSSRLAGGGTDTQYF; CDR3 DNA: TGTGCCAGCAGTTCACGACTAGCGGGAGGAGGAACAGATACGCAGTATTTT; V gene: TRBV27; J gene: TRBJ2-3; D gene: TRBD2; clone size: many
CDR3 protein: CAWTGAHEQFF; CDR3 DNA: TGTGCCTGGACAGGGGCCCATGAGCAGTTCTTC; V gene: TRBV30; J gene: TRBJ2-1; D gene: NA; clone size: many
CDR3 protein: CASSVSQRGSDTQYF; CDR3 DNA: TGTGCCAGCAGCGTAAGCCAGCGGGGGTCGGATACGCAGTATTTT; V gene: TRBV9; J gene: TRBJ2-3; D gene: TRBD2; clone size: many
CDR3 protein: CASSLYADTLGTGELFF; CDR3 DNA: TGTGCCAGCAGTTTGTATGCGGATACCCTCGGCACCGGGGAGCTGTTTTTT; V gene: TRBV28; J gene: TRBJ2-2; D gene: NA; clone size: NA
CDR3 protein: CASSLEVTRLLSEQYF; CDR3 DNA: TGTGCCAGCAGCTTAGAGGTGACTAGATTATTAAGCGAGCAGTACTTC; V gene: TRBV11-2; J gene: TRBJ2-7; D gene: NA; clone size: many
CDR3 protein: CASSTAPLSPLHF; CDR3 DNA: TGTGCCAGCTCGACAGCACCTCTCTCACCCCTCCACTTT; V gene: TRBV18; J gene: TRBJ1-6; D gene: NA; clone size: many
CDR3 protein: CASSELFLRMGAEETQYF; CDR3 DNA: TGTGCCAGCAGTGAACTTTTTCTCCGTATGGGGGCGGAAGAGACCCAGTACTTC; V gene: TRBV6-1; J gene: TRBJ2-5; D gene: NA; clone size: many
CDR3 protein: CASRSGLWDQPQHF; CDR3 DNA: TGTGCCAGCAGGTCAGGGCTTTGGGATCAGCCCCAGCATTTT; V gene: TRBV6-2/TRBV6-3; J gene: TRBJ1-5; D gene: NA; clone size: many
CDR3 protein: CASSLVAQGFDEQYF; CDR3 DNA: TGTGCCAGCAGTTTAGTTGCGCAGGGGTTCGACGAGCAGTACTTC; V gene: TRBV28; J gene: TRBJ2-7; D gene: NA; clone size: many
CDR3 protein: CASSLWGQLSTDTQYF; CDR3 DNA: TGTGCCAGCAGTTTATGGGGACAACTGAGCACAGATACGCAGTATTTT; V gene: TRBV28; J gene: TRBJ2-3; D gene: NA; clone size: NA
CDR3 protein: CASRWNTGELFF; CDR3 DNA: TGTGCCAGCAGGTGGAACACCGGGGAGCTGTTTTTT; V gene: TRBV27; J gene: TRBJ2-2; D gene: NA; clone size: many
CDR3 protein: CASSLVDLQGYIAGANVLTF; CDR3 DNA: TGCGCCAGCAGCTTGGTGGATCTACAGGGCTACATTGCTGGGGCCAACGTCCTGACTTTC; V gene: TRBV5-1; J gene: TRBJ2-6; D gene: NA; clone size: once
CDR3 protein: CASSLALTSSYNEQFF; CDR3 DNA: TGCGCCAGCAGCTTAGCTTTGACTAGCAGCTACAATGAGCAGTTCTTC; V gene: TRBV5-1; J gene: TRBJ2-1; D gene: TRBD2; clone size: few
CDR3 protein: CASSLDPGQGDHGYTF; CDR3 DNA: TGTGCCAGCAGCTTAGATCCGGGACAGGGGGATCATGGCTACACCTTC; V gene: TRBV13; J gene: TRBJ1-2; D gene: TRBD1; clone size: many
CDR3 protein: CAWSRPGTSGRADTQYF; CDR3 DNA: TGTGCCTGGAGTCGACCCGGGACTAGCGGGAGAGCAGATACGCAGTATTTT; V gene: TRBV30; J gene: TRBJ2-3; D gene: TRBD2; clone size: many
CDR3 protein: CSVVLTSGTYEQYF; CDR3 DNA: TGCAGCGTTGTATTGACTAGCGGGACCTACGAGCAGTACTTC; V gene: TRBV29-1; J gene: TRBJ2-7; D gene: TRBD2; clone size: many
CDR3 protein: CASRGQIQETQYF; CDR3 DNA: TGTGCCAGTAGAGGACAGATCCAAGAGACCCAGTACTTC; V gene: TRBV19; J gene: TRBJ2-5; D gene: NA; clone size: NA
CDR3 protein: CASSHPGLGQEYTGELFF; CDR3 DNA: TGTGCCAGCAGCCATCCGGGTTTGGGTCAGGAGTACACCGGGGAGCTGTTTTTT; V gene: TRBV4-2; J gene: TRBJ2-2; D gene: NA; clone size: NA